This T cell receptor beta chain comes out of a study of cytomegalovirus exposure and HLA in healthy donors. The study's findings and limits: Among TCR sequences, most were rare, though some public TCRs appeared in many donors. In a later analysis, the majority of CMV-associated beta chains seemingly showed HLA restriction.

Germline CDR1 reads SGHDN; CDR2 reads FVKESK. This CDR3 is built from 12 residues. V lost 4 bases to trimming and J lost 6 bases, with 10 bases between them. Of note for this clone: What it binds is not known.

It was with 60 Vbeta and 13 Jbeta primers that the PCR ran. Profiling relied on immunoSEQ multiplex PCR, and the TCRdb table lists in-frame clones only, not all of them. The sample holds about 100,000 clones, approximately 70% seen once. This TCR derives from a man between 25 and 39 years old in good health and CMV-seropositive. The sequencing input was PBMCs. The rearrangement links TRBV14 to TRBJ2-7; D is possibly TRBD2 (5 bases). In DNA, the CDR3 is TGTGCCAGCAGCCCAAACAGCGGCGAGCAGTACTTC. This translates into CASSPNSGEQYF.